The rows below give T cell receptor beta chains drawn from one sample of a study of T cells in Graves' hyperthyroidism and ophthalmopathy. TCRdb ran MiXCR on the multiplex PCR reads and lists one entry per CDR3 protein. The table has about 410,000 distinct CDR3 sequences, about 14% seen once. Sample: blood. These receptors originate from a woman aged 25-40 years with Graves' ophthalmopathy. The CDR3 runs from the conserved cysteine through the conserved F or W. The D gene is left open where the match is weak. Size tells how often a clone was seen (once, few, many) or the class of an expanded clone, and some rows leave it out.

clone_size	v_call	d_call	j_call	cdr3_nt	cdr3_aa
many	TRBV30	NA	TRBJ2-7	TGTGCCTGGAGTGTACGGTTTACCGAGCAGTACTTC	CAWSVRFTEQYF
many	TRBV7-9	NA	TRBJ1-1	TGTGCCAGCAGCTCAAATTTGATGGAGGGTACTGAAGCTTTCTTT	CASSSNLMEGTEAFF
NA	TRBV6-1	NA	TRBJ1-4	TGTGCCAGCAGCCTATCCTGGGGGGGGACAGAAAAACTGTTTTTT	CASSLSWGGTEKLFF
NA	TRBV10-3	NA	TRBJ2-2	TGTGCCATCAGTGAAGGGACACCAAACACCGGGGAGCTGTTTTTT	CAISEGTPNTGELFF
few	TRBV12-5	NA	TRBJ1-4	TGTGCTAGTGGGGATTTTGGGAAACTGTTTTTT	CASGDFGKLFF
few	TRBV6-1	NA	TRBJ1-2	TGTGCCAGCACCCCGATTAGGGGTAACTATGGCTACACCTTC	CASTPIRGNYGYTF
many	TRBV2	TRBD1	TRBJ1-5	TGTGCCAGCAGCGGGACAGACACGGAGATTTATAGCAATCAGCCCCAGCATTTT	CASSGTDTEIYSNQPQHF
few	TRBV7-2	NA	TRBJ1-1	TGTGCCAGCAGCCAAACAGGGAACACTGAAGCTTCCTTT	CASSQTGNTEASF
NA	TRBV9	NA	TRBJ1-4	TGTGCCAGCTCGGACAACTGGGGTGAAAAACTGTTTTTT	CASSDNWGEKLFF
many	TRBV6-2/TRBV6-3	NA	TRBJ2-2	TGTGCCAGCAGTTTGAAGAGCACCGGGGAGCTGTTTTTT	CASSLKSTGELFF
many	TRBV28	TRBD1	TRBJ1-2	TGTGCCACCCAAGAACCCGGGACAGGGAACTATGGCTACACCTTC	CATQEPGTGNYGYTF
many	TRBV28	NA	TRBJ1-5	TGTGCCAGCAGTTTTGAGCGGGGCTTGGGCAATCAGCCCCAGCATTTT	CASSFERGLGNQPQHF
NA	TRBV20-1	TRBD2	TRBJ2-3	TGCAGTGCAGATAGCGGGGGGGCCACAGATACGCAGTATTTT	CSADSGGATDTQYF
many	TRBV28	NA	TRBJ1-4	TGTGCCAGCTCACCGCTAAAGGAGGAAAAACTGTTTTTT	CASSPLKEEKLFF
many	TRBV6-1	TRBD2	TRBJ2-1	TGTGCCAGCAGTGAAGCTAGCGGGGGGGCCTACAATGAGCAGTTCTTC	CASSEASGGAYNEQFF
many	TRBV7-2	TRBD2	TRBJ2-5	TGTGCCAGCAGCTACCAGGGTAGCGGGGTGGAGACCCAGTACTTC	CASSYQGSGVETQYF
many	TRBV7-2	NA	TRBJ2-7	TGTGCCAGCAGCTTACGGGAAAGAGCCTACGAGCAGTACTTC	CASSLRERAYEQYF
few	TRBV10-1	NA	TRBJ1-6	TGCGCCGTAGGTACAGAAATTTATAATTCACCCCTCCACTTT	CAVGTEIYNSPLHF
many	TRBV15	TRBD2	TRBJ2-1	TGTGCCACCAGCAGTTTAGCGGGGGGTAGGAATGAGCAGTTCTTC	CATSSLAGGRNEQFF
many	TRBV15	NA	TRBJ2-1	TGTGCCACCAGCAGAGAGGGTAGCTTCATGGGGAATGAGCAGTTCTTC	CATSREGSFMGNEQFF
many	TRBV5-1	TRBD1	TRBJ2-2	TGCGCCAGCAGCCAAGACAGGGGGTACACCGGGGAGCTGTTTTTT	CASSQDRGYTGELFF
many	TRBV7-2	TRBD2	TRBJ2-1	TGTGCCAGCAGCTCGCCGTACGGGGGGGCCTATTCCAATGAGCAGTTCTTC	CASSSPYGGAYSNEQFF
many	TRBV28	TRBD2	TRBJ2-7	TGTGCCAGCAGCTCACTAGCGGGGGGGCCAACATCCTACGAGCAGTACTTC	CASSSLAGGPTSYEQYF
many	TRBV2	TRBD2	TRBJ2-7	TGTGCCAGCAGCCCTACGGGACTAGCGGGGGATCACGAGCAGTACTTC	CASSPTGLAGDHEQYF
many	TRBV12-3/TRBV12-4	NA	TRBJ2-7	TGTGCCAGCAGTTTGTGGGACACGGCCTACGAGCAGTACTTC	CASSLWDTAYEQYF
many	TRBV30	TRBD1	TRBJ2-7	TGTGCCTGGGGGACAGGGGGCAGTGAGCAGTACTTC	CAWGTGGSEQYF
many	TRBV28	NA	TRBJ2-1	TGTGCCAGCACCATCGGGGCAGGAGGAGAGCAGTTCTTC	CASTIGAGGEQFF
NA	TRBV11-2	TRBD2	TRBJ2-1	TGTGCCAGCAGCCCGGGGGGTGGAGAGACCCAGTTCTTC	CASSPGGGETQFF
many	TRBV14	TRBD1	TRBJ2-1	TGTGCCAGCAGCCAAGAAGGTCAGACAGGGCGGGATGAGCAGTTCTTC	CASSQEGQTGRDEQFF
NA	TRBV20-1	NA	TRBJ2-1	TGCAGTGCTAGAGCCCCCGCGGGGGCCCTGAAATACAATGAGCAGTTCTTC	CSARAPAGALKYNEQFF
many	TRBV4-2	TRBD2	TRBJ2-1	TGTGCCAGCAGCCAAGATCGGGTGAGGGCTAGCGGGGCTGGTGAGCAGTTCTTC	CASSQDRVRASGAGEQFF
NA	TRBV5-5	TRBD1	TRBJ2-7	TGTGCCAGCAGCTCAACAGGGGGCAACTACAAGCAGTACTTC	CASSSTGGNYKQYF
many	TRBV20-1	TRBD1	TRBJ2-7	TGCAGTGCTAGCGGGACAGGGTCTTACGAGCAGTACTTC	CSASGTGSYEQYF
many	TRBV18	TRBD1	TRBJ2-7	TGTGCCAGCTCCCCAATCCCCGGGACAGGGAACGAGCAGTACTTC	CASSPIPGTGNEQYF
many	TRBV20-1	TRBD2	TRBJ2-3	TGCAGTGCTAGGAGCGGGAGGGGTGCAGATACGCAGTATTTT	CSARSGRGADTQYF
many	TRBV2	TRBD1	TRBJ1-2	TGTGCCAGCAGTAAAATAAAGGGACAGGGGGGTGGCTACACCTTC	CASSKIKGQGGGYTF
few	TRBV25-1	TRBD2	TRBJ2-2	TGTGCCAGCAGTGCCAACTCGCGGGGGGGGGTTAGCGGGGAGCTGTTTTTT	CASSANSRGGVSGELFF
NA	TRBV19	TRBD1	TRBJ1-1	TGTGCCAGTGAAGGACAGGCCAACACTGAAGCTTTCTTT	CASEGQANTEAFF
many	TRBV6-1	TRBD1	TRBJ1-2	TGTGCCGAACGAGGGGGCGATGGCTACACCTTC	CAERGGDGYTF
few	TRBV20-1	NA	TRBJ2-7	TGCAGTGCTAGAGATATAAGGGAGCAGTACTTC	CSARDIREQYF
many	TRBV27	TRBD2	TRBJ2-1	TGTGCCAGCAGTCGAGGGACTAGCGGGGGGTGGGATGAGCAGTTCTTC	CASSRGTSGGWDEQFF
many	TRBV28	NA	TRBJ1-1	TGTGCCAGCCTCAGGGAACCCGTCAGGAGCGCTGAAGCTTTCTTT	CASLREPVRSAEAFF
many	TRBV6-5	NA	TRBJ1-2	TGTGCCAGCAGTTACTTGGGCCCCGGGGTGCTGCCTAACTATGGCTACACCTTC	CASSYLGPGVLPNYGYTF
many	TRBV27	NA	TRBJ2-7	TGTGCCAGCAGTTTACGAGGGGTGGTGGATGTCCACGAGCAGTACTTC	CASSLRGVVDVHEQYF
many	TRBV20-1	NA	TRBJ2-7	TGCAGTGCTGCGGAAGACGAGCAGTACTTC	CSAAEDEQYF
few	TRBV4-1	NA	TRBJ2-1	TGCGCCAGCAGCCAGGGGACAATTAATGAGCAGTTCTTC	CASSQGTINEQFF
many	TRBV30	TRBD2	TRBJ2-3	TGTGCCTGGAGTGTTCGGGGGGGGGCAGATACGCAGTATTTT	CAWSVRGGADTQYF
many	TRBV5-1	NA	TRBJ1-1	TGCGCCAGCAGCCCCGTCGGCGACGGGGAGAACACTGAAGCTTTCTTT	CASSPVGDGENTEAFF
many	TRBV2	TRBD2	TRBJ2-3	TGTGCCAGCAGTGACAGGACGGGGGGATCAGATACGCAGTATTTT	CASSDRTGGSDTQYF